Below are 30 T cell receptor beta chains sequenced from a single sample in a study of shared clonotypes between healthy human individuals. The assay was immunoSEQ multiplex PCR, and TCRdb's table has in-frame clones only and misses some. The sample lists over 1.4 million clones, roughly 96% occurring once. Material for sequencing was naive CD4+ T cells sorted from blood. Subset here: CD45RA+ positively selected. The receptors here all came from a man younger than 45 in good health.

The chain recombines TRBV10-3 with TRBJ2-2; unclear D gene. CDR1 and CDR2 (germline): ENHRY, SYGVKD. CDR3 length: 14 amino acids. V was trimmed by 2 bases and J by 1 base, leaving 5 bases between them. CDR3 protein: CAISETGNTGELFF. In nucleotides, the CDR3 is TGTGCCATCAGTGAGACGGGGAACACCGGGGAGCTGTTTTTT.

This chain connects TRBV28 to TRBJ2-3; the D gene is possibly TRBD1 (6 bases). V lost 4 bases to trimming and J lost 0 bases, with 14 bases between them. The CDR3 is 16 residues long. Per germline, CDR1 MDHEN and CDR2 SYDVKM. CDR3 DNA sequence: TGTGCCAGCAGTTCCCCATCAGGGGTTAGCACAGATACGCAGTATTTT. Translating it yields CASSSPSGVSTDTQYF.

The CDR3 protein is CASSPLALADPYEQYF. CDR3 nucleotide sequence: TGTGCCAGCTCACCACTCGCTCTAGCGGACCCCTACGAGCAGTACTTC. This chain uses TRBV18 with TRBJ2-7; 7 bases align to TRBD2. Trimming took 1 base from V and 2 from J; bases not matched to a gene: 8. The CDR3 runs 16 residues. Per the germline V gene, CDR1 is KGHSH and CDR2 is LQKENI.

This sequence joins TRBV11-3 and TRBJ2-5; D is ambiguous. Trimming pared 4 bases from V and 4 bases from J, leaving 10 bases between. Looked up from germline, CDR1 is SGHNT and CDR2 is YENEEA. This CDR3 region has 13 residues. CDR3 DNA sequence: TGTGCCAGCAGCTCGCTCGAAGGAGAGACCCAGTACTTC. Its protein product is CASSSLEGETQYF.

CDR3 in DNA: TGCAGCGTTGAGAGGGGACAGACTACCTATGGCTACACCTTC. The encoded protein is CSVERGQTTYGYTF. This chain connects TRBV29-1 to TRBJ1-2; 7 bases agree with TRBD1. The V gene end was trimmed by 3 bases and the J gene end by 4 bases; junction bases not matched to a gene: 8. The germline gives CDR1 SQVTM, CDR2 ANQGSEA. The CDR3 runs to 14 residues.

V is TRBV10-1 and J is TRBJ2-2; 7 nucleotides align to TRBD2. CDR3 length equals 17 residues. After removal of 4 bases from V and 0 bases from J, the junction contained 8 bases not matched to a gene. The germline gives CDR1 WNHNN, CDR2 SYGVQD (reference sequence). CDR3 nucleotides: TGCGCCAGCAGTGGGGGGTCGGGAGGATCGAACACCGGGGAGCTGTTTTTT. It is translated as CASSGGSGGSNTGELFF.

This sequence joins TRBV7-3 and TRBJ2-2, with 10 bases fitting TRBD1. This CDR3 contains 17 residues. Trimming took 5 bases from V and 6 from J; bases not matched to a gene: 12. The germline CDR1 and CDR2 sequences are SGHTA and FQGTGA. The CDR3 DNA reads as TGTGCCAGCAGCAGAGGGCGTCGGGACAGGGGTTCCGGGGAGCTGTTTTTT. Translating gives CASSRGRRDRGSGELFF.

The CDR3 DNA sequence: TGTGCCATCAGTGGGGGACAGGGGGTATCCTACGAGCAGTACTTC. This codes for CAISGGQGVSYEQYF. V is TRBV10-3 and J is TRBJ2-7; 11 bases align to TRBD1. The V segment lost 4 bases and the J segment 1 base; nucleotides outside the gene matches: 3. Germline loops: CDR1 ENHRY, CDR2 SYGVKD. There are 15 residues in the CDR3.

The DNA of the CDR3 is TGTGCCAGCAGCCTGACCGCTAGCGGGAGGCGCCCAGATACGCAGTATTTT. Translation: CASSLTASGRRPDTQYF. The rearrangement uses TRBV14 and TRBJ2-3; 11 bases fit TRBD2. The ends lost 4 bases at V and 4 bases at J; junction bases unmatched: 10. Germline loops: CDR1 SGHDN, CDR2 FVKESK. There are 17 residues in the CDR3.

The rearrangement uses TRBV6-1 and TRBJ1-5, with unresolved D. The CDR3 length is 14 residues. V lost 2 bases to trimming and J lost 5 bases, with 10 bases between them. Germline V gives CDR1 MNHNS, CDR2 SASEGT. CDR3 DNA sequence: TGTGCCAGCAGTGAAACCCCATTCGATCAGCCCCAGCATTTT. Its translation: CASSETPFDQPQHF.

The J gene is TRBJ2-6, the V gene TRBV28; D remains unclear. CDR1 is MDHEN and CDR2 is SYDVKM in the germline V gene. The germline V and J ends were trimmed by 8 bases and 4 bases, with 9 bases remaining between them. This CDR3 spans 13 amino acids. CDR3 protein: CASCGPGANVLTF. The CDR3 DNA reads TGTGCCAGCTGTGGGCCCGGGGCCAACGTCCTGACTTTC.

Remarks on this clone: The sample holds other DNA sequences that translate to the same CDR3. The chain employs TRBV14 and TRBJ2-5, with unresolved D. CDR1 and CDR2 from the germline V gene are SGHDN and FVKESK. The CDR3 contains 12 residues. V dropped 1 base and J dropped 5 bases, with 5 bases sitting between them. CDR3 bases: TGTGCCAGCAGCCAAGTCGGGGAGACCCAGTACTTC. The encoded protein is CASSQVGETQYF.

The CDR3 region has the DNA TGTGCCAGCACTGAGGGAGGGGCCTACAATGAGCAGTTCTTC. Protein: CASTEGGAYNEQFF. The chain carries TRBV7-8 and TRBJ2-1, with 7 positions matching TRBD2. Germline CDR1 is SGHVS and CDR2 is FQNEAQ. With V trimmed by 7 bases and J by 2 bases, 5 bases remained unmatched. This CDR3 has 14 amino acids.

This clone appeared once. The V call is TRBV6-1, the J call TRBJ1-4; tentative D call: TRBD1 (6 bases). The CDR3 covers 15 residues. Germline assignment: CDR1 MNHNS and CDR2 SASEGT. Trimming removed 4 bases at V and 7 bases at J, with 16 bases between. This CDR3 is CASSGSGVPGEKLFF. The CDR3 DNA follows: TGTGCCAGCAGTGGCTCAGGGGTCCCGGGTGAAAAACTGTTTTTT.

In this sample, this clone turned up once. The V gene is TRBV19, the J gene TRBJ1-2; the D is unclear. V was clipped by 3 bases and J by 4 bases, with 12 bases between them. Germline loops: CDR1 LNHDA, CDR2 SQIVND (reference sequence). The CDR3 has 14 amino acids. The CDR3 region is CASSIGRHSYGYTF. The DNA of the CDR3 is TGTGCCAGTAGTATTGGACGGCACTCCTATGGCTACACCTTC. Based on the CDR3 plus reference TRBV19 and TRBJ1-2, the full variable domain is DGGITQSPKYLFRKEGQNVTLSCEQNLNHDAMYWYRQDPGQGLRLIYYSQIVNDFQKGDIAEGYSVSREKKESFPLTVTSAQKNPTAFYLCASSIGRHSYGYTFGSGTRLTVV.

The CDR3 DNA reads as TGTGCCAGCCGTGTTGTAGCGGGAGCCCCCTACGAGCAGTACTTC. It is translated as CASRVVAGAPYEQYF. This rearrangement joins TRBV2 to TRBJ2-7; 9 bases line up with TRBD2. CDR3 length: 15 residues. Germline CDR1 SNHLY, CDR2 FYNNEI. After removal of 8 bases from V and 2 bases from J, the junction contained 10 bases not matched to a gene.

The chain couples TRBV28 to TRBJ1-4, with D maybe TRBD1 (5 bases). CDR1 and CDR2 (germline): MDHEN, SYDVKM. Trimming cost V 10 bases and J 7 bases, with 13 bases left between them. CDR3 length equals 12 residues. This CDR3 reads CATLAGPEKLFF. The CDR3 region has the DNA TGTGCCACCCTGGCGGGGCCTGAAAAACTGTTTTTT. The full variable domain, rest sourced from reference TRBV28 and TRBJ1-4, is DVKVTQSSRYLVKRTGEKVFLECVQDMDHENMFWYRQDPGLGLRLIYFSYDVKMKEKGDIPEGYSVSREKKERFSLILESASTNQTSMYLCATLAGPEKLFFGSGTQLSVL.

The V gene is TRBV10-3, the J gene TRBJ2-5; no clear D. Trimming cost V 3 bases and J 8 bases, with 16 bases left between them. Per germline, CDR1 ENHRY and CDR2 SYGVKD. The CDR3 runs to 14 residues. CDR3 amino acids: CAISELVTLTTQYF. Here the CDR3 DNA reads TGTGCCATCAGTGAACTGGTGACACTTACAACCCAGTACTTC.

The CDR3 DNA reads as TGTGCCAGCAGCTTGGGACTAGCGGTATATACGCAGTATTTT. This gives the protein CASSLGLAVYTQYF. This chain links TRBV5-6 with TRBJ2-3; the match to TRBD2 covers 9 bases. The V gene end was trimmed by 0 bases and the J gene end by 7 bases; junction bases not matched to a gene: 3. The CDR3 is 14 amino acids. Germline loops: CDR1 SGHDT, CDR2 YYEEEE. Drawing the rest from reference TRBV5-6 and TRBJ2-3, the complete variable domain is DAGVTQSPTHLIKTRGQQVTLRCSPKSGHDTVSWYQQALGQGPQFIFQYYEEEERQRGNFPDRFSGHQFPNYSSELNVNALLLGDSALYLCASSLGLAVYTQYFGPGTRLTVL.

The chain uses TRBV9 and TRBJ1-1, with TRBD1 as a possible D gene (5 bases). V was cut by 0 bases and J by 4 bases, with 13 bases left in between. The germline V gene has CDR1 SGDLS and CDR2 YYNGEE. The CDR3 is made up of 15 amino acids. The CDR3 nucleotides read TGTGCCAGCAGCGTAGTGGACGTCGGGGGCACTGAAGCTTTCTTT. This gives the protein CASSVVDVGGTEAFF.

With respect to this clone: The sample carries other DNA sequences with the same CDR3. The V call is TRBV18, the J call TRBJ2-5; 11 bases agree with TRBD2. V gave up 3 bases and J gave up 3 bases; unmatched junction bases: 0. The CDR3 contains 14 residues. Germline V gene data show CDR1 as KGHSH and CDR2 as LQKENI. In nucleotides, the CDR3 is TGTGCCAGCTCACCGACTAGCGGGGAAGAGACCCAGTACTTC. This sequence encodes CASSPTSGEETQYF.

This chain connects TRBV29-1 to TRBJ1-2; D ambiguous. Germline CDR1 SQVTM, CDR2 ANQGSEA. This CDR3 is built from 13 residues. With 1 base removed from V and 2 bases from J, the gap between germline ends came to 8 bases. As DNA, the CDR3 is TGCAGCGTTGAAGCACAATTAAACTATGGCTACACCTTC. Residues: CSVEAQLNYGYTF.

This rearrangement joins TRBV29-1 to TRBJ2-5; TRBD2 matches 13 bases. The germline V gene has CDR1 SQVTM and CDR2 ANQGSEA. CDR3 size: 15 residues. J was trimmed by 0 bases and V by 6 bases; bases with no gene match: 4. The CDR3 DNA reads as TGCAGCGTGACCGGGACTAGCGGGGACCAAGAGACCCAGTACTTC. It is translated as CSVTGTSGDQETQYF.

CDR3 residues: CASSPPDRSYEQYF. CDR3 DNA sequence: TGTGCCAGCAGTCCCCCGGACAGGTCCTACGAGCAGTACTTC. The gene calls are TRBV28 and TRBJ2-7; 7 bases map to TRBD1. This CDR3 has 14 residues. Trimming took 5 bases from V and 1 from J; bases not matched to a gene: 5. The V gene's germline CDR1 is MDHEN and CDR2 SYDVKM.

The rearrangement joins TRBV11-2 to TRBJ2-7; D unclear. The CDR3 sequence is 16 residues long. The germline gives CDR1 SGHAT, CDR2 FQNNGV. V was pared by 1 base and J by 3 bases, with 16 bases between. DNA for the CDR3: TGTGCCAGCAGCTTAGTCTTAAGTGTAGTGGACTACGAGCAGTACTTC. It codes for CASSLVLSVVDYEQYF.

The rearrangement joins TRBV7-3 to TRBJ2-1; TRBD2 is a possible D gene (6 bases). The CDR3 totals 14 residues. The V gene lost 1 base and the J gene lost 7 bases, with 11 bases spanning the gap. The germline CDR1 and CDR2 sequences are SGHTA and FQGTGA. CDR3 sequence (DNA): TGTGCCAGCAGCTTAAACCCGGCGGGAAATGAGCAGTTCTTC. This encodes CASSLNPAGNEQFF.

The CDR3 DNA is TGTGCCAGCAGCCGACAGGGGTTCAGGGAGCAGTACTTC. Protein sequence: CASSRQGFREQYF. The V call is TRBV5-4, the J call TRBJ2-7; 8 bases align to TRBD1. This CDR3 region has 13 residues. Unmatched junction bases numbered 7, after V lost 4 bases and J lost 7 bases. Germline CDR1 is SGHNT and CDR2 is YYREEE (reference sequence).

This clone was seen a single time. The chain carries TRBV9 and TRBJ1-2; 7 bases agree with TRBD1. Unmatched junction bases numbered 10, after V lost 3 bases and J lost 8 bases. There are 14 residues in the CDR3. The germline gives CDR1 SGDLS, CDR2 YYNGEE. The DNA of the CDR3 is TGTGCCAGCAGCGGATTAACAGGGGCGGCGGGCTACACCTTC. It specifies CASSGLTGAAGYTF.

This chain uses TRBV6-6 with TRBJ1-5, with a weak D call TRBD1 (5 bases). CDR1 and CDR2 (germline): MNHNY, SVGAGI (reference sequence). The CDR3 covers 15 residues. Between the trimmed V and J ends, which lost 0 bases and 6 bases, there was a span of 12 bases. CDR3 coding DNA: TGTGCCAGCAGTTACTCCCACAGGTCCCCTCAGCCCCAGCATTTT. Translated: CASSYSHRSPQPQHF.

The chain recombines TRBV18 with TRBJ1-1, with a tentative D call TRBD1 (6 bases). Trimming shortened V by 2 bases and J by 6 bases, and 10 bases separated the two germline ends. Germline V CDR1 and CDR2: KGHSH, LQKENI. There are 13 residues in the CDR3. The CDR3 DNA is TGTGCCAGCTCACCAAGGGGGGTCTCTGAAGCTTTCTTT. The encoded protein is CASSPRGVSEAFF.